The 15 T cell receptor beta chains given below trace back to one sample, sequenced in a study of CD8+CD57+ T cells in acquired aplastic anemia. Genomic DNA acted as the template from which TCR beta VDJ combination and CDR3 sequence profiling were carried out. Via MiXCR, TCRdb re-called the reads, giving one row per CDR3 protein. The data show approximately 380,000 distinct CDR3 sequences, with 65% to 80% seen just once and 3.5% to 4.5% held by the top ten. Sequences were obtained from sorted CD4+, CD8+, or CD8+CD57+ T cells (not recorded which) from PBMCs. Receptors were obtained from a human donor in good health, serving as a control.

About this clonotype itself: Germline and junction disagree at one end, which may indicate a read error. The CDR3 bases are TGTGCCAGTAGTATATGGGCGGGGAAGGGGACTGAAGCTTTC. It encodes CASSIWAGKGTEAF. This sequence joins TRBV19 and TRBJ2-6, with D perhaps matching TRBD2 (6 bases). There are 14 residues in the CDR3. Per germline, CDR1 LNHDA and CDR2 SQIVND (reference sequence).

This clonotype was seen a handful of times. The chain employs TRBV15 and TRBJ2-5, with TRBD1 identical over 12 bases. The CDR3 is 16 residues long. Germline trimming cut 1 base from V and 5 bases from J; bases unmatched to any gene: 5. From germline, CDR1 is LNHNV and CDR2 YYDKDF (reference sequence). The CDR3 reads CATSRGDRGLGETQYF. CDR3 bases: TGTGCCACCAGCAGAGGGGACAGGGGGCTGGGGGAGACCCAGTACTTC. The variable domain in full, completed from reference TRBV15 and TRBJ2-5, reads DAMVIQNPRYQVTQFGKPVTLSCSQTLNHNVMYWYQQKSSQAPKLLFHYYDKDFNNEADTPDNFQSRRPNTSFCFLDIRSPGLGDTAMYLCATSRGDRGLGETQYFGPGTRLLVL.

Details on this clonotype: One end of the junction fails to match germline, which may point to a read error. This sequence joins TRBV20-1 and TRBJ1-4, with D possibly TRBD1 on 5 matching bases. Germline V CDR1 and CDR2: DFQATT, SNEGSKA (reference sequence). The CDR3 has 15 residues. The CDR3, as DNA: TGCAATGCTACCGGGGGGAGGGCAACTAATGAAAAGCTGTTTTTT. Translating it yields CNATGGRATNEKLFF.

The V call is TRBV12-3 or TRBV12-4, the J call TRBJ1-6; D gene uncertain. Trimming cost V 4 bases and J 19 bases, with 20 bases left between them. The length of the CDR3 is 13 residues. DNA of the CDR3: TGTGCCAGCAGTTCTACAGCCTACACTGAACCTCACTTT. Translated: CASSSTAYTEPHF.

With respect to this clonotype: An end of the junction does not agree with germline; a read error may underlie this. This sequence joins TRBV5-8 and TRBJ1-1; unclear D gene. The CDR3 has 11 amino acids. Germline CDR1 reads SGHTS; CDR2 reads YDEGEE. CDR3 sequence reads: CASSLVTDAFF. Here the CDR3 DNA reads TGCGCCAGCAGCTTAGTCACTGACGCTTTCTTT.

A remark on this clonotype: The junction and the germline gene differ at one end; a read error may be behind it. The rearrangement joins TRBV12-5 to TRBJ2-2, with D perhaps being TRBD1 or TRBD2 (6 bases each). This CDR3 has 13 amino acids. Germline V lookup: CDR1 LGHNT, CDR2 FRNRAP. CDR3 DNA sequence: TGTGCTAGCGGTTTCGGGGGCCCCGGGGAGCTGTTTTTT. It encodes CASGFGGPGELFF.

The chain links TRBV5-1 to TRBJ2-7; 7 bases are shared with TRBD1. The junction had 5 bases not matched to a gene; V was cut back by 0 bases and J by 5 bases. The CDR3 length is 14 residues. CDR1 is SGHRS, CDR2 YFSETQ, per germline. The CDR3 coding sequence is TGCGCCAGCAGCTTGGACAGGGGCCACGACGAGCAGTACTTC. Translation gives CASSLDRGHDEQYF.

The chain couples TRBV9 to TRBJ1-5; weak D call: TRBD1 (5 bases). Trimming removed 3 bases at V and 10 bases at J, with 14 bases between. Germline CDR1 and CDR2: SGDLS and YYNGEE. This CDR3 contains 13 residues. CDR3 residues: CASSDGAGNPQHF. Written as DNA, the CDR3 is TGTGCCAGCAGCGACGGGGCTGGTAACCCCCAGCATTTT.

The chain recombines TRBV20-1 with TRBJ2-7; no reliable D call. CDR1 is DFQATT, CDR2 SNEGSKA, per germline (reference sequence). Deletions cut 3 bases from V and 5 bases from J, with 17 bases between. The CDR3 runs to 14 residues. As DNA, the CDR3 is TGCAGTGCTAGCACAACGTTTGTCACAGACGAGCAGTACTTC. It codes for CSASTTFVTDEQYF.

As regards this clonotype: Germline is not matched at one junction end, which may reflect a read error. The genes are TRBV5-1 and TRBJ1-3; no definite D call. The CDR3 contains 14 residues. From germline, CDR1 is SGHRS and CDR2 YFSETQ. In nucleotides, the CDR3 is TGTGCCAGCAGCAGCTACAGAACTGGAAACACCATATATTTT. Protein product: CASSSYRTGNTIYF.

This chain links TRBV5-1 with TRBJ1-1; D gene uncertain. Germline loops: CDR1 SGHRS, CDR2 YFSETQ. This CDR3 comprises 14 residues. The V gene lost 1 base and the J gene lost 3 bases, with 10 bases spanning the gap. The CDR3 sequence is CASSLLGSYTEAFF. Written as DNA, the CDR3 is TGCGCCAGCAGCTTGTTGGGTAGTTACACTGAAGCTTTCTTT. The whole variable domain, remainder taken from reference TRBV5-1 and TRBJ1-1, is KAGVTQTPRYLIKTRGQQVTLSCSPISGHRSVSWYQQTPGQGLQFLFEYFSETQRNKGNFPGRFSGRQFSNSRSEMNVSTLELGDSALYLCASSLLGSYTEAFFGQGTRLTVV.

This clonotype was seen just once. The chain has TRBV5-1 and TRBJ1-5, with D maybe TRBD1 (5 bases). This CDR3 region has 13 residues. Between the trimmed V and J ends, which lost 4 bases and 12 bases, there was a span of 17 bases. CDR1 and CDR2 from the germline V gene are SGHRS and YFSETQ. CDR3 loop: CASSAGPGDGQHF. The CDR3 DNA is TGCGCCAGCAGCGCGGGCCCGGGGGATGGCCAGCATTTT.

This rearrangement joins TRBV20-1 to TRBJ1-2, with a possible D match to TRBD1 (5 bases). There are 12 residues in the CDR3. The V end was cut by 6 bases, the J end by 12 bases, with 20 bases between. Germline values: CDR1 DFQATT, CDR2 SNEGSKA (reference sequence). Written as DNA, the CDR3 is TGCAGTGCCTCTGGTGAGAGGGGCTACAACACCTTC. Amino acid sequence: CSASGERGYNTF.

This clonotype has a single count. The chain carries TRBV7-9 and TRBJ1-1; D is ambiguous. The CDR3 covers 15 residues. CDR1 is SEHNR, CDR2 FQNEAQ, per germline (reference sequence). V lost 3 bases, J lost 8 bases, and 19 bases lay in between. CDR3 in amino acids: CASSLERSQATEAFF. DNA for the CDR3: TGTGCCAGCAGCTTGGAAAGGAGTCAGGCCACCGAAGCTTTCTTT.

V and J are TRBV7-2 and TRBJ1-5, with D unresolved. V was shortened by 0 bases and J by 1 base, with 7 bases between the two germline ends. The CDR3 has 15 amino acids. In germline, CDR1 is SGHTA, CDR2 FQGNSA. For the CDR3, the DNA is TGTGCCAGCAGCTTAGCAAAAGGGAGCAATCAGCCCCAGCATTTT. It yields the protein CASSLAKGSNQPQHF.